This T cell receptor (beta chain) was sequenced during a study of blood T cell repertoires in COVID-19. Across the study: Sources were T cells, B-cell-depleted T cells, or PBMCs; the material itself was cDNA or gDNA.

Clones were sequenced by immunoSEQ multiplex PCR, and TCRdb holds only the in-frame ones, with some missing. The sample comprises around 130,000 clones, more than 70% of which are singletons, and around 1.4% rests with the top ten. This clone was counted a single time. CDR3 size: 15 residues. Trimming stripped 1 base from V and 0 bases from J, with 9 bases between. The V gene's germline CDR1 is LGHDT and CDR2 YNNKEL (reference sequence). The chain has TRBV3-1 (or the pseudogene TRBV3-2) and TRBJ1-1, with unresolved D. The receptor was derived from a man aged 55 to 69 with acute or convalescent COVID-19. Sequenced: peripheral blood. The CDR3 protein is CASSQAEHMNTEAFF. CDR3 sequence (DNA): TGTGCCAGCAGCCAAGCCGAACACATGAACACTGAAGCTTTCTTT.